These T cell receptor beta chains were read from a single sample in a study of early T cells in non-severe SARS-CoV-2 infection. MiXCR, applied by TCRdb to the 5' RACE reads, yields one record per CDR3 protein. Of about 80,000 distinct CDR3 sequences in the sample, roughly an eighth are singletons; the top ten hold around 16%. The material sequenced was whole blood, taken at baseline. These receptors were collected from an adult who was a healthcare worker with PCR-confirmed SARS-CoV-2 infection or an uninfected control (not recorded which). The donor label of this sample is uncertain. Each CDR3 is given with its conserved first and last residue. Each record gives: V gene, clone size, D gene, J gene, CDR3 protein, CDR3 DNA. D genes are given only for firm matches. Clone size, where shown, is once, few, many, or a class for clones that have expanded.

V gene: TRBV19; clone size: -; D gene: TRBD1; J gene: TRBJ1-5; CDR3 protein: CASSRTGTGADQPQHF; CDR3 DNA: TGTGCCAGTAGCAGGACCGGGACAGGGGCGGATCAGCCCCAGCATTTT
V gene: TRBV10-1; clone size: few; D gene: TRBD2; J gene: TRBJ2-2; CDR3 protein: CASSESGTSGRALFF; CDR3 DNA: TGCGCCAGCAGTGAGTCCGGGACTAGCGGGAGAGCGCTGTTTTTT
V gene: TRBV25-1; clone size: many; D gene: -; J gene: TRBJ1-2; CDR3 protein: CASSEWGGQNGYTF; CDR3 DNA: TGTGCCAGCAGTGAATGGGGCGGCCAGAATGGCTACACCTTC
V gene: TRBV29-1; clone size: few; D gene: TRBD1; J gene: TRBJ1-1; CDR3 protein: CSAWDRGRDTEAFF; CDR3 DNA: TGCAGCGCTTGGGACAGGGGGCGAGACACTGAAGCTTTCTTT
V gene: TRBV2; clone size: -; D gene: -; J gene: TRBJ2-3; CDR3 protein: CASSYTYDTDTQYF; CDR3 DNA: TGTGCCAGCAGCTACACCTACGACACAGATACGCAGTATTTT
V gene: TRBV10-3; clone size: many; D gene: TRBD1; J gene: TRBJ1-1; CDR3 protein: CATTGGRTEAFF; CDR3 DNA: TGTGCCACCACAGGGGGTCGGACTGAAGCTTTCTTT
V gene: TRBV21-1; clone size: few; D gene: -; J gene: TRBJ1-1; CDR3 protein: CASGGQLITDGAFF; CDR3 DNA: TGTGCCAGCGGTGGACAGTTAATCACCGATGGTGCTTTCTTT
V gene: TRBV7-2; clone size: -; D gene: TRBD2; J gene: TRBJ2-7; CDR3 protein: CASSPDASGGAYEQYF; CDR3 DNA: TGTGCCAGCAGCCCAGACGCTAGCGGGGGGGCTTACGAGCAGTACTTC
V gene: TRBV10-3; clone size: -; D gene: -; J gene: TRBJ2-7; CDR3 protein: CAAGDGYYEQYF; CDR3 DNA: TGTGCCGCAGGGGATGGCTACTACGAGCAGTACTTC
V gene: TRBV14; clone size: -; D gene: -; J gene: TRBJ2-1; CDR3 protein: CASSQFLQNEQFF; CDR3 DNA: TGTGCCAGCAGCCAGTTCCTCCAGAATGAGCAGTTCTTC
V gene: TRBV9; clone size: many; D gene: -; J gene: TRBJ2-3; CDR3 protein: CASSVGGSSTDTQYF; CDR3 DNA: TGTGCCAGCAGCGTCGGCGGATCTAGCACAGATACGCAGTATTTT
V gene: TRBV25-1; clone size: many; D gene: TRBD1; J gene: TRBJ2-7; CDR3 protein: CASTFTGVHEQYF; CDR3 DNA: TGTGCCAGCACCTTCACAGGGGTCCACGAGCAGTACTTC
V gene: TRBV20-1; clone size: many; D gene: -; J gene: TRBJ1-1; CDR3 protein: CSASLLGRPEAFF; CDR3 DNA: TGCAGTGCTAGTCTCTTAGGACGGCCTGAAGCTTTCTTT
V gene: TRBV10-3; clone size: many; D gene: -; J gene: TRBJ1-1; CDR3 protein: CAISQGNTEAFF; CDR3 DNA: TGTGCCATCTCTCAGGGGAACACTGAAGCTTTCTTT
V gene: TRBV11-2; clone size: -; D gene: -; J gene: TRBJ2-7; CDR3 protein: CASSPESYEQYF; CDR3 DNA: TGTGCCAGCAGCCCGGAGTCCTACGAGCAGTACTTC
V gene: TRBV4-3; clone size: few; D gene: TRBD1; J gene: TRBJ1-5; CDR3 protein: CASSQGTGDNQPQHF; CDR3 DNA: TGCGCCAGCAGCCAAGGGACAGGGGATAATCAGCCCCAGCATTTT
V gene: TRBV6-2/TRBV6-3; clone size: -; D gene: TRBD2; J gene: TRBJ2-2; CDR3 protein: CASTKRLAGGHSGELFF; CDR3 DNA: TGTGCCAGCACCAAGAGACTAGCGGGGGGACACAGCGGGGAGCTGTTTTTT
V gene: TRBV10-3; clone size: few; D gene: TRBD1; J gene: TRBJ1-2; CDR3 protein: CAISIGTGGDGYTF; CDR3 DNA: TGTGCCATCAGCATTGGGACAGGCGGAGATGGCTACACCTTC
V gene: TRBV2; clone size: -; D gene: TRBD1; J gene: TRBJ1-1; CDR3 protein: CASRIQGATEAFF; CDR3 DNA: TGTGCCAGCAGAATACAGGGGGCCACTGAAGCTTTCTTT
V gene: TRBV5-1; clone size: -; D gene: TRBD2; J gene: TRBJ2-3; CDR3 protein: CASSAGLAGETDTQYF; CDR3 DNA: TGCGCCAGCAGCGCGGGACTAGCGGGGGAAACAGATACGCAGTATTTT
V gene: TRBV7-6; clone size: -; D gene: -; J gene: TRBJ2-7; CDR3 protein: CASSLVDSRSYEQYF; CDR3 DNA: TGTGCCAGCAGCTTAGTTGACTCGCGCTCCTACGAGCAGTACTTC
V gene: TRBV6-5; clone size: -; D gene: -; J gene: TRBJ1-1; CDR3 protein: CASSYLPRRRRDTEAFF; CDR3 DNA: TGTGCCAGCAGTTACCTCCCCCGGCGAAGGAGGGACACTGAAGCTTTCTTT
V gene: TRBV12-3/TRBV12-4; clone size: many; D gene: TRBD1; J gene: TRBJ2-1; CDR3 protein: CASRTTGRGNEQFF; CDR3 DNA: TGTGCCAGCAGGACGACAGGGCGAGGGAATGAGCAGTTCTTC
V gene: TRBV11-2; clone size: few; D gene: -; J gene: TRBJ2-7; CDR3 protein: CASNPGGGLYNEQYF; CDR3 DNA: TGTGCCAGCAACCCTGGGGGGGGCCTTTACAACGAGCAGTACTTC
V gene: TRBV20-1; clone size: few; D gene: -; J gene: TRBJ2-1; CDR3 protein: CSAAGSSYNEQFF; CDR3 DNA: TGCAGTGCCGCGGGTAGCTCCTACAATGAGCAGTTCTTC
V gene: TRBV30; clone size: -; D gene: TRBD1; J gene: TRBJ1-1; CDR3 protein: CAWRMDRGVPEAFF; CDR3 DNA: TGTGCCTGGAGGATGGACAGGGGGGTCCCTGAAGCTTTCTTT
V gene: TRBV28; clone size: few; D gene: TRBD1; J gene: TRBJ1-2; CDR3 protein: CASSWGQNYGYTF; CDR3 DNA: TGTGCCAGCAGTTGGGGACAGAACTATGGCTACACCTTC
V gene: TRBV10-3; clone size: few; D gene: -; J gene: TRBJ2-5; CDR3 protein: CAISDGETQYF; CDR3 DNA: TGTGCCATCAGTGATGGGGAGACCCAGTACTTC
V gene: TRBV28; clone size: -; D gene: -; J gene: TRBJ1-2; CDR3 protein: CASTIHTANYGYTF; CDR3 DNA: TGTGCCAGCACCATTCACACCGCTAACTATGGCTACACCTTC
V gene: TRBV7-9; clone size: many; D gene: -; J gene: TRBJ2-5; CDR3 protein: CASSLGRGPETQYF; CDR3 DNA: TGTGCCAGCAGCTTGGGCAGAGGCCCGGAGACCCAGTACTTC
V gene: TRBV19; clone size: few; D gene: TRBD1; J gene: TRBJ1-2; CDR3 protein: CASRTGGYGYTF; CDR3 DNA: TGTGCCAGTCGGACAGGAGGATATGGCTACACCTTC
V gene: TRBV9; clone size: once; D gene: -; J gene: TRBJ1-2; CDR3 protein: CASSQSGVFTRSDYGYTF; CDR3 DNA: TGTGCCAGCAGTCAAAGCGGGGTTTTTACCCGCTCGGACTATGGCTACACCTTC
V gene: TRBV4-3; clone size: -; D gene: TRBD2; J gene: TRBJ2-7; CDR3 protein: CASSQGVAGLYEQYF; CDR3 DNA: TGCGCCAGCAGCCAAGGAGTAGCGGGCCTCTACGAGCAGTACTTC
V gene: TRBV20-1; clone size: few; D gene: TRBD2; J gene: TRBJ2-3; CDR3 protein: CSATGTSDTDTQYF; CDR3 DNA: TGCAGTGCTACCGGGACTAGCGACACAGATACGCAGTATTTT
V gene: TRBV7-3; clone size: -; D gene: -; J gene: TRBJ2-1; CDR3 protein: CASSVSGPSVIPYNEQFF; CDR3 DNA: TGTGCCAGCAGCGTAAGCGGGCCTTCAGTAATACCATACAATGAGCAGTTCTTC
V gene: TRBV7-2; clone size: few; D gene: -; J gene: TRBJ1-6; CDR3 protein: CASSLESGSAPLHF; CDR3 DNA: TGTGCCAGCAGCTTAGAGTCTGGATCCGCACCCCTCCACTTT
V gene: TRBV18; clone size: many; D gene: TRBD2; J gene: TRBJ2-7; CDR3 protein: CASSPLSGSSYEQYF; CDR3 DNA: TGTGCCAGCTCACCTCTTAGCGGGAGTTCCTACGAGCAGTACTTC
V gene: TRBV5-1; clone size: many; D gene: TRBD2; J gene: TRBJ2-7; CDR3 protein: CASSSRGRTSGSEQYF; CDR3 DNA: TGCGCCAGCAGCTCACGTGGGAGGACTAGCGGGAGCGAGCAGTACTTC
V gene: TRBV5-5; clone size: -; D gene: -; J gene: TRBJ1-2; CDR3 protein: CASSLDPGTGINGYTF; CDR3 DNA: TGTGCCAGCAGCTTGGACCCAGGGACGGGAATCAATGGCTACACCTTC
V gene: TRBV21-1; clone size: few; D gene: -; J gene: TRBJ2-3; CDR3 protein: CASSKGGGTSTDTQYF; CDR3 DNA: TGTGCCAGCAGCAAAGGGGGGGGAACTAGCACAGATACGCAGTATTTT
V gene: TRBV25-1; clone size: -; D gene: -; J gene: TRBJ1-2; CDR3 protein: CASSSTYGYTF; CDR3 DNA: TGTGCCAGCAGTAGCACTTATGGCTACACCTTC
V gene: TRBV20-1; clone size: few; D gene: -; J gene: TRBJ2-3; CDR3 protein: CSALLAATDTQYF; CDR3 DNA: TGCAGTGCTCTCCTCGCGGCCACAGATACGCAGTATTTT
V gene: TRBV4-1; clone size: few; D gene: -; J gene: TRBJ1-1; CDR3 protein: CASSQYGSNTEAFF; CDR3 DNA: TGCGCCAGCAGCCAATACGGTTCGAACACTGAAGCTTTCTTT
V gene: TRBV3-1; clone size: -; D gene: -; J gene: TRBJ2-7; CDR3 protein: CASSQGLAAYEQYF; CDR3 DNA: TGTGCCAGCAGCCAAGGCTTAGCCGCCTACGAGCAGTACTTC
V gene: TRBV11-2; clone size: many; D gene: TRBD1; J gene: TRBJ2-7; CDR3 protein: CASSLDYRGPYEQYF; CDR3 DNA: TGTGCCAGCAGCTTAGATTACAGGGGGCCCTACGAGCAGTACTTC
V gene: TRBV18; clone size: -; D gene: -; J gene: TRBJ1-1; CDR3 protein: CASSPRSRGNTEAFF; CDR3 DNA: TGTGCCAGCTCACCAAGATCCCGGGGGAACACTGAAGCTTTCTTT
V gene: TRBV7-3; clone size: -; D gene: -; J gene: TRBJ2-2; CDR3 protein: CASSLTGSNTGELFF; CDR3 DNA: TGTGCCAGCAGCTTAACGGGCTCGAACACCGGGGAGCTGTTTTTT
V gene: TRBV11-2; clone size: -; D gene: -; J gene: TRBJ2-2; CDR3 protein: CASSFSVETGELFF; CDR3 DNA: TGTGCCAGCAGCTTCTCAGTGGAAACCGGGGAGCTGTTTTTT